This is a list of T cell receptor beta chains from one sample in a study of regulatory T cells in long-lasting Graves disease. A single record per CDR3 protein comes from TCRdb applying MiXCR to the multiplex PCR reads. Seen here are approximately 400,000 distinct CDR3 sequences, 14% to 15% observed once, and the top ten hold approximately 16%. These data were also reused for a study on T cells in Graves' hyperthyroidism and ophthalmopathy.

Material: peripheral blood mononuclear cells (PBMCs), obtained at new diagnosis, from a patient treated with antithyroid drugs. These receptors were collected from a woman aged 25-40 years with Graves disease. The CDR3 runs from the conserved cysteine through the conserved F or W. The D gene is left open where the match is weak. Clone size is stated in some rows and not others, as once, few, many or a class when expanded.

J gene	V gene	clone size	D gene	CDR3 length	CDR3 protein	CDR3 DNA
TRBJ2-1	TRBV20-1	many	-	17	CSGGRGVRAHYRGEQFF	TGCAGTGGGGGTAGGGGGGTTAGGGCCCACTATAGGGGTGAGCAGTTCTTC
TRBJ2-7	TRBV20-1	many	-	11	CSARAGREQYF	TGCAGTGCTAGAGCGGGGCGCGAGCAGTACTTC
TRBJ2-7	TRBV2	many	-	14	CASSEVPSPGEQYF	TGTGCCAGCAGTGAAGTGCCCAGCCCCGGGGAGCAGTACTTC
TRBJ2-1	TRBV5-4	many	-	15	CASSYREGPYNEQFF	TGTGCCAGCAGCTACAGGGAGGGACCCTACAATGAGCAGTTCTTC
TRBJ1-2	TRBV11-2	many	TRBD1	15	CASSSRDRGPYGYTF	TGTGCCAGCAGCTCCCGGGACAGGGGACCCTATGGCTACACCTTC
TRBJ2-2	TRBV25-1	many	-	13	CASSERDTGELFF	TGTGCCAGCAGTGAGCGGGACACCGGGGAGCTGTTTTTT
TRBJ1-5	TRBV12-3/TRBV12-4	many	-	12	CASSTGNQPQHF	TGTGCCAGCAGCACAGGCAATCAGCCCCAGCATTTT
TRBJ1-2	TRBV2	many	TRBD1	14	CASSSGTGGYGYTF	TGTGCCAGCAGCTCCGGGACAGGGGGCTATGGCTACACCTTC
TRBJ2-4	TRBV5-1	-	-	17	CASSPPPGTAVKNIQYF	TGCGCCAGCAGCCCGCCCCCGGGAACCGCCGTTAAAAACATTCAGTACTTC
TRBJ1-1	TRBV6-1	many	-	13	CASRPAANTEAFF	TGTGCCAGCAGACCCGCCGCGAACACTGAAGCTTTCTTT
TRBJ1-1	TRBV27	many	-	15	CASSFTGSKGFLAFF	TGTGCCAGCAGTTTTACAGGGTCGAAAGGGTTTTTAGCTTTCTTT
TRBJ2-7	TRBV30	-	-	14	CAWSTRGFSYEQYF	TGTGCCTGGAGTACGAGGGGGTTCTCCTACGAGCAGTACTTC
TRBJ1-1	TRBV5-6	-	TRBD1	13	CASSSTGLTEAFF	TGTGCCAGCAGCTCGACAGGGCTCACTGAAGCTTTCTTT
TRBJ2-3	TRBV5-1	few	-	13	CASSKGELDTQYF	TGCGCCAGCAGCAAGGGGGAGCTAGATACGCAGTATTTT
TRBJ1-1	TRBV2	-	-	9	CASTAEAFF	TGTGCCAGCACAGCTGAAGCTTTCTTT
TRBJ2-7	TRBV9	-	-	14	CASSSRPAAGEQYF	TGTGCCAGCAGCTCCAGACCTGCTGCTGGGGAGCAGTACTTC
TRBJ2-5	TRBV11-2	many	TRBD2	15	CASSLGVTGGETQYF	TGTGCCAGCAGCTTAGGAGTAACGGGAGGAGAGACCCAGTACTTC
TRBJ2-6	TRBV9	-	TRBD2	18	CASSETLAGYSGANVLTF	TGTGCCAGCAGCGAAACTCTAGCGGGGTACTCTGGGGCCAACGTCCTGACTTTC
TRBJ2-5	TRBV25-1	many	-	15	CASSEEGIRQETQYF	TGTGCCAGCAGTGAAGAGGGGATCCGCCAAGAGACCCAGTACTTC
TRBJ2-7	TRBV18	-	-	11	CASSPNNEQYF	TGTGCCAGCTCACCAAACAACGAGCAGTACTTC
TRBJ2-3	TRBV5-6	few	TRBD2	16	CASKWSLAGWTDTQYF	TGTGCCAGCAAATGGAGTCTAGCGGGATGGACAGATACGCAGTATTTT
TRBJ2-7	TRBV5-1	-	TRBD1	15	CASSPTGQGLNEQYF	TGCGCCAGCAGCCCAACGGGACAGGGACTAAACGAGCAGTACTTC
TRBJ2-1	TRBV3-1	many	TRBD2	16	CASSPGLGSPYNEQFF	TGTGCCAGCAGCCCCGGACTAGGAAGCCCCTACAATGAGCAGTTCTTC
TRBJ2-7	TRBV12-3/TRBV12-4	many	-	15	CASTLGGRGSYEQYF	TGTGCCAGCACCCTGGGGGGACGTGGGTCCTACGAGCAGTACTTC
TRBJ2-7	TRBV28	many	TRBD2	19	CASSLFKGGLAGAKNEQYF	TGTGCCAGCAGTTTATTTAAAGGGGGACTAGCGGGAGCGAAGAACGAGCAGTACTTC
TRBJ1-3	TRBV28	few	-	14	CASSWGVWGNTIYF	TGTGCCAGCAGTTGGGGGGTATGGGGAAACACCATATATTTT
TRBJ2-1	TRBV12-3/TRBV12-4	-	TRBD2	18	CASSFGQGLRYSYNEQFF	TGTGCCAGCAGTTTTGGGCAGGGACTAAGATACTCCTACAATGAGCAGTTCTTC
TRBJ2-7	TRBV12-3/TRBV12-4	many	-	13	CASSLPGFYEQYF	TGTGCCAGCAGTTTACCCGGGTTCTACGAGCAGTACTTC
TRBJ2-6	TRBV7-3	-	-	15	CASSTVNSGANVLTF	TGTGCCAGCAGCACCGTCAATTCTGGGGCCAACGTCCTGACTTTC
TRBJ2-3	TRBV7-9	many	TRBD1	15	CASSSGTDSTDTQYF	TGTGCCAGCAGCTCAGGGACAGACAGCACAGATACGCAGTATTTT
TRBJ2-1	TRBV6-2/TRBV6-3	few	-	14	CASKRDQSYNEQFF	TGTGCCAGCAAGAGGGACCAGTCCTACAATGAGCAGTTCTTC
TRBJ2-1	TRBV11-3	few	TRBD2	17	CASSGGLAGVSYNEQFF	TGTGCCAGCAGCGGGGGACTAGCGGGAGTATCTTACAATGAGCAGTTCTTC
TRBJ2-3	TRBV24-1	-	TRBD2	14	CATSSAGETDTQYF	TGTGCCACCTCCTCAGCGGGAGAGACAGATACGCAGTATTTT
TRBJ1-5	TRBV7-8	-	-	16	CASSASNGQINQPQHF	TGTGCCAGCAGCGCCTCGAATGGACAAATCAATCAGCCCCAGCATTTT
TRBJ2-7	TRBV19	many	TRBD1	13	CASSWGQGGEQYF	TGTGCCAGTAGTTGGGGACAGGGGGGCGAGCAGTACTTC
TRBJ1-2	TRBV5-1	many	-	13	CASSSGVNYGYTF	TGCGCCAGCTCTTCGGGAGTGAACTATGGCTACACCTTC
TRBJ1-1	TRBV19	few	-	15	CASSIPGGPNTEAFF	TGTGCCAGTAGTATCCCGGGGGGTCCCAACACTGAAGCTTTCTTT
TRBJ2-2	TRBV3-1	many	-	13	CASSHDNTGELFF	TGTGCCAGCAGCCACGACAACACCGGGGAGCTGTTTTTT
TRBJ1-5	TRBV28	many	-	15	CASSPPPGLDQPQHF	TGTGCCAGCAGTCCCCCTCCGGGACTCGATCAGCCCCAGCATTTT
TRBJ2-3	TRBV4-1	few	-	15	CASSLTGTPTDTQYF	TGCGCCAGCAGCCTAACCGGGACTCCCACAGATACGCAGTATTTT
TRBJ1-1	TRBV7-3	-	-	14	CASNLGGGGTETFF	TGTGCCAGCAACCTCGGCGGGGGGGGGACTGAAACTTTCTTT
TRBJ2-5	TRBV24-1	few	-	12	CATSDPTATQYF	TGTGCCACCAGTGATCCTACGGCGACCCAGTACTTC
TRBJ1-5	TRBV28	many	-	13	CASSLYGIQPQHF	TGTGCCAGCAGTTTATACGGAATTCAGCCCCAGCATTTT
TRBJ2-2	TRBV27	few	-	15	CASSLGGKGTGELFF	TGTGCCAGCAGTTTAGGCGGGAAGGGTACCGGGGAGCTGTTTTTT
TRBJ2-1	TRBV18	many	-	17	CASSPRLREGWYNEQFF	TGTGCCAGCTCACCTCGACTGCGGGAAGGGTGGTACAATGAGCAGTTCTTC
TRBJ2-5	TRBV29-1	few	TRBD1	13	CSVPTGGEKTQYF	TGCAGCGTCCCTACAGGGGGCGAAAAGACCCAGTACTTC
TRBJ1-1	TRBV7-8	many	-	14	CASSLVLKNTEAFF	TGTGCCAGCAGCTTAGTTCTGAAGAACACTGAAGCTTTCTTT
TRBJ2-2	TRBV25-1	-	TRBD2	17	CASSAQGLAGARGELFF	TGTGCCAGCAGTGCCCAAGGACTAGCGGGAGCGCGCGGGGAGCTGTTTTTT
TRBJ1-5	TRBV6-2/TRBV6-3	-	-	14	CASIGSGDYQPQHF	TGTGCCAGCATCGGATCAGGGGACTATCAGCCCCAGCATTTT
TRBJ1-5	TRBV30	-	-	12	CAWSTGWQPQHF	TGTGCCTGGAGTACTGGGTGGCAGCCCCAGCATTTT
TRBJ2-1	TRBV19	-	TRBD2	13	CASKREDYNEQFF	TGTGCCAGTAAGCGGGAGGACTACAATGAGCAGTTCTTC
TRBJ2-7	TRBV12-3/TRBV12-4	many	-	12	CATSTSLGEQYF	TGTGCCACCTCGACTAGTCTGGGCGAGCAGTACTTC
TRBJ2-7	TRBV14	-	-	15	CASSPNSVGGYEQYF	TGTGCCAGCAGCCCGAATTCGGTGGGGGGCTACGAGCAGTACTTC
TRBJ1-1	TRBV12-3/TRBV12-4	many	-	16	CASSPSNEWGNTEAFF	TGTGCCAGCAGTCCCTCCAACGAGTGGGGAAACACTGAAGCTTTCTTT
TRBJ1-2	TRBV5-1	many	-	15	CASTGRAASIYGYTF	TGCGCCAGCACTGGGAGGGCAGCCTCGATTTATGGCTACACCTTC
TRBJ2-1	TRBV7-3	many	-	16	CASSLQGSASYNEQFF	TGTGCCAGCAGCTTACAAGGTAGCGCCTCCTACAATGAGCAGTTCTTC
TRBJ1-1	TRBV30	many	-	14	CAWSVTGMNTEAFF	TGTGCCTGGAGTGTAACAGGGATGAACACTGAAGCTTTCTTT
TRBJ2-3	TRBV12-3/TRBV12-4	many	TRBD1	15	CASSFRTGGVDTQYF	TGTGCCAGCAGTTTCAGGACAGGGGGCGTTGATACGCAGTATTTT
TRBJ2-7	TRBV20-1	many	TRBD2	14	CSARDMTSTYEQYF	TGCAGTGCTAGAGATATGACTAGCACCTACGAGCAGTACTTC
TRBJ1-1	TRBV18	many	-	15	CASSPVGQTNTEAFF	TGTGCCAGCTCACCCGTGGGGCAGACGAACACTGAAGCTTTCTTT